The clone carrying this T cell receptor beta chain was observed a single time. The trim removed 5 bases at V and 5 bases at J, leaving 9 bases unmatched. This CDR3 comprises 15 residues. From germline, CDR1 is ENHRY and CDR2 SYGVKD. Some clones are missing from TCRdb's copy, which holds only in-frame ones; the method was immunoSEQ multiplex PCR. Among over 150,000 clones listed, about 88% were seen once. This sample stems from a study of blood T cell repertoires in COVID-19. Overall study context: Researchers got acute and convalescent COVID-19 samples from the United States, Italy and Spain. PBMCs, B-cell-depleted T cells, or T cells provided the cDNA or gDNA that made up the material.

Patients in Seattle were enrolled during active infection, then followed longitudinally. Material: peripheral blood. J is TRBJ1-5 and V is TRBV10-3; 7 bases match TRBD1. The receptor was isolated from a middle-aged man with COVID-19, enrolled during active disease. The CDR3 DNA follows: TGTGCCATCAGTACAGGGGTAACATTCGATCAGCCCCAGCATTTT. It is translated as CAISTGVTFDQPQHF.